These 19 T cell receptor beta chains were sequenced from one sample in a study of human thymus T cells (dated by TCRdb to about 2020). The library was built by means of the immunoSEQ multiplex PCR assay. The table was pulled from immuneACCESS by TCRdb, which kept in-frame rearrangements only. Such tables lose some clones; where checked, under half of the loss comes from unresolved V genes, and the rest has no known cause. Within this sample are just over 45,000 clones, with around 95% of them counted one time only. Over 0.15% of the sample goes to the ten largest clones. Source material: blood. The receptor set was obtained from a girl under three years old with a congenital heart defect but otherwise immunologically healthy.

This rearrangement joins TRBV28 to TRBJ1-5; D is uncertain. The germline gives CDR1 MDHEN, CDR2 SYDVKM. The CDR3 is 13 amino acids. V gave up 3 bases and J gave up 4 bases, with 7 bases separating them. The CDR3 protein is CASSFGVNQPQHF. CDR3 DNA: TGTGCCAGCAGTTTTGGTGTAAATCAGCCCCAGCATTTT.

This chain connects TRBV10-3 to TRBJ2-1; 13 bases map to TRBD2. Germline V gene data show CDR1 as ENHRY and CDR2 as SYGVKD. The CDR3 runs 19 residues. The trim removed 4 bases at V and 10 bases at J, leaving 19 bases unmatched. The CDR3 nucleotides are TGTGCCATCAGTGGAGGAGTGGGCGGAGGACTAGCGGGAGCCCGAGAGCAGTTCTTC. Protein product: CAISGGVGGGLAGAREQFF.

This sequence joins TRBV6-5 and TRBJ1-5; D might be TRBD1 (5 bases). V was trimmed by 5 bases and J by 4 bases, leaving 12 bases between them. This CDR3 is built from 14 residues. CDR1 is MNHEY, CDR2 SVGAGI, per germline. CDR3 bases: TGTGCCAGCAGTACCCTCAGGGCAAATCAGCCCCAGCATTTT. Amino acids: CASSTLRANQPQHF.

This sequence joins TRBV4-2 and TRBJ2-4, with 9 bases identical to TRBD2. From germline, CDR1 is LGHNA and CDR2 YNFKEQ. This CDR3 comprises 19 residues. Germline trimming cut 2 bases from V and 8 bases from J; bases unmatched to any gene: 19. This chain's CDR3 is CASSQWARGGRAVGDIQYF. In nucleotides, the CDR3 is TGTGCCAGCAGCCAATGGGCGCGCGGCGGGAGGGCCGTGGGAGACATTCAGTACTTC.

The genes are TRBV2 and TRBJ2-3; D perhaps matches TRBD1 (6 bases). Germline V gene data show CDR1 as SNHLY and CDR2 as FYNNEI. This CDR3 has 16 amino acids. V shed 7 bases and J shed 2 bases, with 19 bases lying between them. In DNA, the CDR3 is TGTGCCAGCATTCATGGGGGCCTAGGCTACACAGATACGCAGTATTTT. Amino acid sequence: CASIHGGLGYTDTQYF. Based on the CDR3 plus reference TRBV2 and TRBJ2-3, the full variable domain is EPEVTQTPSHQVTQMGQEVILRCVPISNHLYFYWYRQILGQKVEFLVSFYNNEISEKSEIFDDQFSVERPDGSNFTLKIRSTKLEDSAMYFCASIHGGLGYTDTQYFGPGTRLTVL.

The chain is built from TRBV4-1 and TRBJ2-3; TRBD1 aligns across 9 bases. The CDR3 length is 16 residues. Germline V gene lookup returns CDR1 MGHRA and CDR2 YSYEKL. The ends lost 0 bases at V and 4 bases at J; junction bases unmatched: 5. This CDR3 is CASSQDRDRDSDTQYF. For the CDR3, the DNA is TGCGCCAGCAGCCAAGACCGGGACAGGGATTCAGATACGCAGTATTTT.

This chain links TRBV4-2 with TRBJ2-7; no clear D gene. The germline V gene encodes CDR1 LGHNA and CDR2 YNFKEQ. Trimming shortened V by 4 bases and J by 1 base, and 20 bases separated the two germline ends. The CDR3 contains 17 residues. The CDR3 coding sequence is TGTGCCAGCAGCCGAGCACTCGTCCCTACCGGGTCCTACGAGCAGTACTTC. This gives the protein CASSRALVPTGSYEQYF.

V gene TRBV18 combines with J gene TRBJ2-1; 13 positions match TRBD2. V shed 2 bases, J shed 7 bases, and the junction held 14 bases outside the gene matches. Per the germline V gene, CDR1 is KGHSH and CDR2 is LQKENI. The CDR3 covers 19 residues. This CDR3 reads CASSPFGRLGLAGVNEQFF. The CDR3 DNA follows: TGTGCCAGCTCACCATTCGGGAGACTTGGACTAGCGGGAGTAAATGAGCAGTTCTTC.

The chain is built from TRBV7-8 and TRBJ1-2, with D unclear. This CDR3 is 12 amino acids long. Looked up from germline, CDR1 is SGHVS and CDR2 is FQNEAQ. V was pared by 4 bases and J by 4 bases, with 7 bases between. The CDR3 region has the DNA TGTGCCAGCAGCTCTACATTCTATGGCTACACCTTC. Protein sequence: CASSSTFYGYTF.

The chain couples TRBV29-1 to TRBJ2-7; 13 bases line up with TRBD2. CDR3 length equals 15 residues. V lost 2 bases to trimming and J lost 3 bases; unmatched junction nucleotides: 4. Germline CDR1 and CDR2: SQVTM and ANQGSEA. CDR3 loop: CSVELGLAGNYEQYF. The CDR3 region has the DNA TGCAGCGTTGAACTGGGACTAGCGGGAAACTACGAGCAGTACTTC.

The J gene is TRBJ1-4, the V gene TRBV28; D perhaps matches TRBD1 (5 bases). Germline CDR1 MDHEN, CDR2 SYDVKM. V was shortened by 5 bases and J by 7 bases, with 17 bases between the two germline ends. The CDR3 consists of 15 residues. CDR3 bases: TGTGCCAGCAGTCTGACCCGGGGCATTGGTGAAAAACTGTTTTTT. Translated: CASSLTRGIGEKLFF.

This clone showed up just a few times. In DNA form, the CDR3 reads TGTGCCAGCAGGCGGCAGGGCGCCAAAAACATTCAGTACTTC. Its protein is CASRRQGAKNIQYF. This rearrangement joins TRBV11-2 to TRBJ2-4; possibly TRBD1 for D (5 bases). Germline values: CDR1 SGHAT, CDR2 FQNNGV. The CDR3 consists of 14 residues. Deletions cut 6 bases from V and 1 base from J, with 10 bases between.

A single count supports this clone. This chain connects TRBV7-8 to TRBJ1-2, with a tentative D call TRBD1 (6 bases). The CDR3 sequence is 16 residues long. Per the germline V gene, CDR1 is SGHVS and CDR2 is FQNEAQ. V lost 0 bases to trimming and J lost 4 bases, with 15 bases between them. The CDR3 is CASSLAAGARGYGYTF. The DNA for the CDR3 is TGTGCCAGCAGCTTAGCGGCAGGGGCACGGGGCTATGGCTACACCTTC.

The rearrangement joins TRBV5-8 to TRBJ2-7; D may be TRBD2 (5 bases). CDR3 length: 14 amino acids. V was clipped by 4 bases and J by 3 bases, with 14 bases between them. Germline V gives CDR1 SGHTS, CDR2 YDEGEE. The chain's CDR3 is CASSGREPRYEQYF. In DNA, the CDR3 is TGTGCCAGCAGCGGCCGGGAACCGCGCTACGAGCAGTACTTC.

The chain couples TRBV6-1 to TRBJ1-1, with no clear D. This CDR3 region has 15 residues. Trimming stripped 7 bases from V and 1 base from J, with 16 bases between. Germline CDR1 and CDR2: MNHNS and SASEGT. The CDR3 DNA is TGTGCCAGCAATGTGGGTGACAAGTGGAACACTGAAGCTTTCTTT. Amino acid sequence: CASNVGDKWNTEAFF.

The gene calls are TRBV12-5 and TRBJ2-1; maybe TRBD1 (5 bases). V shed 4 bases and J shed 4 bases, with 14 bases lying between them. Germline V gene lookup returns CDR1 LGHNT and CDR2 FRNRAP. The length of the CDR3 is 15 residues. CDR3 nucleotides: TGTGCTAGTGGTTACCAGGGCGTCTCGTACAATGAGCAGTTCTTC. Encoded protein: CASGYQGVSYNEQFF.

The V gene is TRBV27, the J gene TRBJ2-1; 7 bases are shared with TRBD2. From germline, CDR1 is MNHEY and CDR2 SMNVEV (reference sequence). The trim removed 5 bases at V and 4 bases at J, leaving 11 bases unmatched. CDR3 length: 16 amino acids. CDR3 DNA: TGTGCCAGCAGTATACTAGCGAAAAATTCTTACAATGAGCAGTTCTTC. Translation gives CASSILAKNSYNEQFF.

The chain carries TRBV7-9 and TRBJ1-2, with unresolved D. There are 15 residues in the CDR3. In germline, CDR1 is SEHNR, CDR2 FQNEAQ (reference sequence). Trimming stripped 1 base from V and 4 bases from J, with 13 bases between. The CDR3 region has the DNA TGTGCCAGCAGCTTAGTCATGAAGGGCGGCTATGGCTACACCTTC. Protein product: CASSLVMKGGYGYTF.

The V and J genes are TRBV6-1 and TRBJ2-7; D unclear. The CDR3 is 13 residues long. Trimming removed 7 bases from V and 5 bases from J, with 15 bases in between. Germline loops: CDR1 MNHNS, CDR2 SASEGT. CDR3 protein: CASMGLRAHEQYF. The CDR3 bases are TGTGCCAGCATGGGTTTAAGGGCACACGAGCAGTACTTC.